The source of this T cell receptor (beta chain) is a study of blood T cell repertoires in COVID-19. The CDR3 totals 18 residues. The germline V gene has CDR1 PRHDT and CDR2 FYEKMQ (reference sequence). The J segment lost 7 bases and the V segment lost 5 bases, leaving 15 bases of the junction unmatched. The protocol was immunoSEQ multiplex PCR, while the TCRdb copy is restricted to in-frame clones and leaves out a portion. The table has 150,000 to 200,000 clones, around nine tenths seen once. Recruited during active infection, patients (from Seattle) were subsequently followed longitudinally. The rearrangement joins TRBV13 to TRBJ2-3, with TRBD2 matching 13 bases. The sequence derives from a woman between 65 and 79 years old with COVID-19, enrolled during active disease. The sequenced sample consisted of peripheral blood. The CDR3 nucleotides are TGTGCCAGCAGCACCCCGGGACTAGCGGGACCCCCCCACCATACGCAGTATTTT. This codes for CASSTPGLAGPPHHTQYF.